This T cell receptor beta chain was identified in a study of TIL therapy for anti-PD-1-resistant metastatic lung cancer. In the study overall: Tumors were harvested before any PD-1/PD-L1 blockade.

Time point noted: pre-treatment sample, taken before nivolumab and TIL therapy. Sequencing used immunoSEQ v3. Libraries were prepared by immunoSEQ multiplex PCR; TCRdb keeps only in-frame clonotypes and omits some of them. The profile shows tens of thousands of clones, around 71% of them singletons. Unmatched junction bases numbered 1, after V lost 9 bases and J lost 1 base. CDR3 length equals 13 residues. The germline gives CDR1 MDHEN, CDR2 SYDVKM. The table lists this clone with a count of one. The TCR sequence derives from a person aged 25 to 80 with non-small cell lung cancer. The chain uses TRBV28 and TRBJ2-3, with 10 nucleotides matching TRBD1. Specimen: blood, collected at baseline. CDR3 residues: CASGTGGTDTQYF. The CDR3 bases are TGTGCCAGTGGGACAGGGGGCACAGATACGCAGTATTTT.